This TCR beta chain was recovered during a study of blood T cell dynamics during melanoma immunotherapy. Overall study: Metastatic melanoma patients received first-line pembrolizumab or nivolumab plus ipilimumab.

Study-level findings and limits: Whether repertoire-driving clones were melanoma-specific could not be determined.

Germline V gene sequence: CDR1 SGHTA, CDR2 FQGTGA. V lost 2 bases to trimming and J lost 8 bases, with 16 bases between them. The CDR3 consists of 15 residues. All DNA from each sorted CD8+ subset was loaded. Produced via immunoSEQ multiplex PCR; TCRdb's table is partial and in-frame only. Of under 1,500 clones listed, 55% to 70% were seen once; the top ten hold over 25%. Concerning this clone itself: As yet, its antigen is unknown.

Stated time point: pre-treatment baseline. The sequence came from a human donor with melanoma. The chain is built from TRBV7-3 and TRBJ2-1; D remains ambiguous. Sequencing was performed on central memory CD8+ T cells from blood, taken from a patient treated with checkpoint blockade. For the CDR3, the DNA is TGTGCCAGCAGCTTATACGGCGAACTAAGCTATGAGCAGTTCTTC. Translated: CASSLYGELSYEQFF.